The T cell receptor (beta chain) under discussion was sequenced for a study of T cells in Graves' hyperthyroidism and ophthalmopathy. Background on the study: It was at initial diagnosis, before any treatment, that peripheral blood was collected. General observations from the study: In simple terms, a model built on 13 V-J features told ophthalmopathy apart from stable hyperthyroidism. In validation, the model predicted ophthalmopathy. These predictions came a median about 6.5 months before onset.

This clonotype was detected ten times or more. The antigen remains undetermined. From RNA transcripts, TCR beta CDR3 regions were amplified. TCR CDR3 underwent first-round RT-PCR with the HTBI primer set. TCRdb ran MiXCR on the multiplex PCR reads and lists one entry per CDR3 protein. This sample has about 400,000 distinct CDR3 sequences, with under 15% found just once. Not enrolled were patients with uncontrolled infection, other autoimmune disease, pregnancy or lactation. The V segment lost 5 bases and the J segment 0 bases; nucleotides outside the gene matches: 8. CDR3 length equals 16 residues. Germline-derived CDR1 and CDR2 are SGHRS and YFSETQ.

The V gene is TRBV5-1, the J gene TRBJ2-1; 7 bases line up with TRBD2. Sequencing was performed on blood. The receptor's source is a man between 18 and 29 years old with Graves' ophthalmopathy. The DNA for the CDR3 is TGCGCCAGCAGGGCCCGGGGGGAAGGCTCCTACAATGAGCAGTTCTTC. Amino acids: CASRARGEGSYNEQFF.